This T cell receptor beta chain derives from a study of a mutant IDH1 vaccine in newly diagnosed glioma. About the study: The initiation of vaccination occurred 4-6 weeks after radiotherapy alone, or with temozolomide cycles. V12 took place at week 35, and V13 at week 47. General study points: Seemingly, top peripheral T cell clonotype changes bore no relation to pseudoprogression. There were vaccine-induced immune responses in about 93% of the patients.

Germline lookup yields CDR1 MNHNY and CDR2 SVGAGI (reference sequence). CDR3 length equals 11 residues. The ends were cut back, 6 bases at V and 4 bases at J, with 7 bases in the middle. Sequencing used immunoSEQ multiplex PCR; TCRdb keeps in-frame clones, though not all of them. The sample yields 45,000 to 65,000 clones, 65% seen once. Time point indicated: week 47, end of study. Vaccinated patients received 300 ug of mutant IDH1 20-mer peptide per dose, with topical imiquimod. A remark on this clone: Its antigen is unknown.

This specimen was peripheral blood mononuclear cells (PBMCs), taken from a glioma patient whose treatment included an IDH1 peptide vaccine. This receptor was obtained from a man between 40 and 49 years old with glioma. Some clones in this sample may be carry-over from other donors' samples. The chain uses TRBV6-6 and TRBJ2-7; no clear D. The CDR3 region has the DNA TGTGCCAGCAGCTCCGATTACGAGCAGTACTTC. As protein: CASSSDYEQYF.